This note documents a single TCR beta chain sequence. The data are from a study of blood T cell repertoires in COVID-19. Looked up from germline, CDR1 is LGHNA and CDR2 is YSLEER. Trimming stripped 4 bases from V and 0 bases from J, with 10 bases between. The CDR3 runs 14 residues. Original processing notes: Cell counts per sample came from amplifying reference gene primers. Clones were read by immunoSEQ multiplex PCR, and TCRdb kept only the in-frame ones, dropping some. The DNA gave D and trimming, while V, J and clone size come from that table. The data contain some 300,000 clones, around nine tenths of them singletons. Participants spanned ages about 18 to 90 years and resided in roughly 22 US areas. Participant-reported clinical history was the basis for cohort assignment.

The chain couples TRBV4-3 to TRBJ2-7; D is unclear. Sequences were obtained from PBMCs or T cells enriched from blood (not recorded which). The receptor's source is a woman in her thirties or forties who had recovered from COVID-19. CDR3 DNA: TGCGCCAGCAGCCTTCACACGGGCTCCTACGAGCAGTACTTC. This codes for CASSLHTGSYEQYF.